This T cell receptor (beta chain) was captured in a study of Graves' ophthalmopathy and Graves' hyperthyroidism. General study findings and limits: The blood repertoire also included most expanded thyroid clonotypes above 0.001 frequency.

With respect to this clonotype: What it binds is unknown.

Scientists amplified the TCR beta CDR3 regions from RNA transcripts. Investigators did first-round RT-PCR with HTBI primers, then second-round multiplex PCR. TCRdb reanalysed the multiplex PCR reads using MiXCR and keeps one entry per CDR3 protein. The sample has roughly 160,000 distinct CDR3 sequences, under 45% seen once. V gave up 8 bases and J gave up 4 bases; unmatched junction bases: 5. The CDR3 has 13 amino acids. CDR1 is MDHEN and CDR2 is SYDVKM in the germline V gene. The chain recombines TRBV28 with TRBJ2-7; 10 nucleotides agree with TRBD1. Material: peripheral blood. The clonotype was recovered from a young man with Graves' ophthalmopathy. CDR3 sequence (DNA): TGTGCCAGCTCGGACAGGGGGGAGTACGAGCAGTACTTC. Translated: CASSDRGEYEQYF. Full variable domain (missing parts from reference TRBV28 and TRBJ2-7): DVKVTQSSRYLVKRTGEKVFLECVQDMDHENMFWYRQDPGLGLRLIYFSYDVKMKEKGDIPEGYSVSREKKERFSLILESASTNQTSMYLCASSDRGEYEQYFGPGTRLTVT.